A selection of T cell receptor beta chains follows, all from one sample in a study of T-cell reconstitution after alpha-beta-depleted transplantation in children. Via MiXCR, TCRdb re-called the PCR reads, giving one row per CDR3 protein. In the table there are roughly 500,000 distinct CDR3 sequences, around a third of which are singletons. This material consisted of PBMCs from the stem cell graft donor, taken from the stem cell graft. The receptors shown here come from a human donor who donated a stem cell graft to a child with aplastic anemia. The conserved cysteine and the conserved F or W are not part of the CDR3 here. Fields, in order: CDR3 length, V gene, J gene, D gene, CDR3 protein. The D gene is left open where the match is weak.

11	TRBV6-1	TRBJ2-3	NA	ASSGGSTDTQY
12	TRBV6-5	TRBJ1-6	NA	ASSYGSGRSPLH
12	TRBV10-3	TRBJ1-1	NA	AISDNSLNTEAF
12	TRBV24-1	TRBJ1-5	NA	ATSQTRDNQPQH
12	TRBV27	TRBJ1-2	TRBD1	ASSFEGQTNGYT
15	TRBV7-2	TRBJ2-3	NA	ASSHYLTGSSTDTQY
12	TRBV12-2	TRBJ1-4	NA	ASRWVATNEKLF
11	TRBV10-3	TRBJ1-1	NA	AIGPKRDTEAF
11	TRBV5-1	TRBJ1-1	TRBD1	ASSQQGDTEAF
9	TRBV18	TRBJ1-1	NA	ASSPETEAF
9	TRBV6-6	TRBJ1-6	TRBD1	ASTQGAPLH
12	TRBV27	TRBJ2-1	NA	ASSLNRARDEQF
9	TRBV29-1	TRBJ2-1	NA	SVEIFNEQF
14	TRBV7-2	TRBJ2-3	TRBD2	ASSASGTSGPDTQY
13	TRBV20-1	TRBJ2-3	TRBD2	SARDPSGRVDTQY
11	TRBV4-1	TRBJ1-5	NA	ASSQATNQPQH
14	TRBV20-1	TRBJ1-3	NA	CARWGAGDSGNTIY
12	TRBV7-2	TRBJ1-4	NA	ASSLGLGNEKLF
11	TRBV12-3/TRBV12-4	TRBJ2-3	NA	ASSPDVGNTQY
12	TRBV20-1	TRBJ1-5	NA	SAVRQEDNQPQH
14	TRBV29-1	TRBJ2-2	TRBD1	SVASGQGVTTGELF
14	TRBV12-3/TRBV12-4	TRBJ1-5	TRBD1	ASSLNPGGNNQPQH
11	TRBV15	TRBJ2-7	NA	ATEYRGTYEQY
10	TRBV7-9	TRBJ1-1	NA	ATTQGGTEAF
14	TRBV7-2	TRBJ2-3	TRBD2	ASSLEWGGLTDTQY
11	TRBV20-1	TRBJ2-4	NA	SALVESEDIQY
12	TRBV20-1	TRBJ1-2	NA	SAPLPPSGYGYT